A selection of T cell receptor beta chains follows, all from one sample in a study of OX40 agonist ivuxolimab in advanced cancers. Here immunoSEQ multiplex PCR was the method, and the copy in TCRdb shows in-frame clones only, minus some. Altogether roughly 48,000 clones are present, more than 85% being singletons, with the ten largest covering 25% to 40%. Sequenced here: CD4+ or CD8+ T cells sorted from blood, sampled in a trial of the OX40 agonist ivuxolimab. Source of these receptors: an adult with an advanced solid tumor such as melanoma, head and neck, liver or kidney cancer. Both conserved end residues are part of each CDR3. The D gene is left open where the match is weak. A row's size may be missing; if present it is once, few, many or a size class.

abundance: once; d_gene: TRBD2; v_gene: TRBV7-8; j_gene: TRBJ2-3; len: 18; CDR3nt: TGTGCCAGCAGCCAACTACTAGCGGGGGGCTCAACGGTAGATACGCAGTATTTT; CDR3aa: CASSQLLAGGSTVDTQYF
abundance: -; d_gene: -; v_gene: TRBV29-1; j_gene: TRBJ2-7; len: 12; CDR3nt: TGCAGCCCCCGGCCCCGGCGCTACGAGCAGTACTTC; CDR3aa: CSPRPRRYEQYF
abundance: -; d_gene: -; v_gene: TRBV5-8; j_gene: TRBJ1-5; len: 14; CDR3nt: TGTGCCAGCAGCTTCCCTTATAGCAATCAGCCCCAGCATTTT; CDR3aa: CASSFPYSNQPQHF
abundance: -; d_gene: -; v_gene: TRBV2; j_gene: TRBJ1-2; len: 16; CDR3nt: TGTGCCAGCAGCAAGATCCCGGGATCGGGACCGTATGGCTACACCTTC; CDR3aa: CASSKIPGSGPYGYTF
abundance: -; d_gene: -; v_gene: TRBV7-2; j_gene: TRBJ2-2; len: 15; CDR3nt: TGTGCCAGCAGCTTAGCGGGAGGATACACCGGGGAGCTGTTTTTT; CDR3aa: CASSLAGGYTGELFF
abundance: -; d_gene: TRBD1; v_gene: TRBV5-1; j_gene: TRBJ2-1; len: 16; CDR3nt: TGCGCCAGCAGCTTAGGACAGGGGAGCTCCTACAATGAGCAGTTCTTC; CDR3aa: CASSLGQGSSYNEQFF
abundance: few; d_gene: -; v_gene: TRBV10-3; j_gene: TRBJ1-4; len: 11; CDR3nt: TGTGCCATCAGTGCAGGTGAAAAACTGTTTTTT; CDR3aa: CAISAGEKLFF
abundance: -; d_gene: TRBD1; v_gene: TRBV9; j_gene: TRBJ2-2; len: 16; CDR3nt: TGTGCCAGCAGCCTGCGAGGGACAGGGAACACCGGGGAGCTGTTTTTT; CDR3aa: CASSLRGTGNTGELFF
abundance: -; d_gene: -; v_gene: TRBV5-4; j_gene: TRBJ2-6; len: 15; CDR3nt: TGTGCCAGCAGCTCCGGGCTCTCTGGGGCCAACGTCCTGACTTTC; CDR3aa: CASSSGLSGANVLTF
abundance: -; d_gene: -; v_gene: TRBV27; j_gene: TRBJ2-1; len: 16; CDR3nt: TGTGCCAGCAGTTTATCGGTAGAGATGGGCTACAATGAGCAGTTCTTC; CDR3aa: CASSLSVEMGYNEQFF
abundance: -; d_gene: -; v_gene: TRBV7-9; j_gene: TRBJ2-7; len: 14; CDR3nt: TGTGCCAGCAGCTTACCCGGGACGGTTAGGGAGCAGTACTTC; CDR3aa: CASSLPGTVREQYF
abundance: few; d_gene: -; v_gene: TRBV5-6; j_gene: TRBJ2-7; len: 14; CDR3nt: TGTGCCAGCACCCTTTCGACTGTACACTACGAGCAGTACTTC; CDR3aa: CASTLSTVHYEQYF
abundance: -; d_gene: TRBD2; v_gene: TRBV10-3; j_gene: TRBJ2-1; len: 14; CDR3nt: TGTGCCATCAAAGGACTAGCGGGAGACGGTGAGCAGTTCTTC; CDR3aa: CAIKGLAGDGEQFF
abundance: -; d_gene: -; v_gene: TRBV7-6; j_gene: TRBJ2-3; len: 17; CDR3nt: TGTGCCAGCAGCTTAGTGAAGGGGCTAGGAGGAACAGATACGCAGTATTTT; CDR3aa: CASSLVKGLGGTDTQYF
abundance: -; d_gene: -; v_gene: TRBV27; j_gene: TRBJ2-7; len: 13; CDR3nt: TGTGCCAGCAGTTTAACACCTAACTACGAGCAGTACTTC; CDR3aa: CASSLTPNYEQYF
abundance: -; d_gene: -; v_gene: TRBV7-9; j_gene: TRBJ1-6; len: 12; CDR3nt: TGTGCCAGCAGCCTGGGAGGTTCACCCCTCCACTTT; CDR3aa: CASSLGGSPLHF
abundance: -; d_gene: -; v_gene: TRBV11-2; j_gene: TRBJ1-1; len: 14; CDR3nt: TGTGCCAGCAGCTTAGATTCGACCGGGACTGAAGCTTTCTTT; CDR3aa: CASSLDSTGTEAFF
abundance: -; d_gene: -; v_gene: TRBV6-6; j_gene: TRBJ1-5; len: 15; CDR3nt: TGTGCCAGCACAATCACGGACAGCGCTAGTCAGCCCCAGCATTTT; CDR3aa: CASTITDSASQPQHF
abundance: -; d_gene: -; v_gene: TRBV6-6; j_gene: TRBJ2-7; len: 10; CDR3nt: TGTGCCAGCGTCGGACTCGAGCAGTACTTC; CDR3aa: CASVGLEQYF
abundance: -; d_gene: TRBD1; v_gene: TRBV19; j_gene: TRBJ2-7; len: 12; CDR3nt: TGTGCCAGCGGACAGGGAACTCTTGAGCAGTACTTC; CDR3aa: CASGQGTLEQYF
abundance: few; d_gene: -; v_gene: TRBV11-2; j_gene: TRBJ2-1; len: 13; CDR3nt: TGTGCCAGCAGCTTTGGATCAGCCTTAGGGCAGTTCTTC; CDR3aa: CASSFGSALGQFF
abundance: -; d_gene: TRBD1; v_gene: TRBV7-9; j_gene: TRBJ2-2; len: 14; CDR3nt: TGTGCCAGCAGCTTAGAGGGGGCCATCGGGGAGCTGTTTTTT; CDR3aa: CASSLEGAIGELFF
abundance: -; d_gene: -; v_gene: TRBV13; j_gene: TRBJ2-2; len: 13; CDR3nt: TGTGCCAGCAGCTCCTATAACACCGGGGAGCTGTTTTTT; CDR3aa: CASSSYNTGELFF
abundance: -; d_gene: -; v_gene: TRBV5-1; j_gene: TRBJ2-1; len: 16; CDR3nt: TGCGCCAGCAGCTTGCGACCGCCAGGGAGTTACAATGAGCAGTTCTTC; CDR3aa: CASSLRPPGSYNEQFF
abundance: -; d_gene: -; v_gene: TRBV6-1; j_gene: TRBJ1-3; len: 16; CDR3nt: TGTGCCAGCAGTGAAGCGCAGTGGATCTCTGGAAACACCATATATTTT; CDR3aa: CASSEAQWISGNTIYF
abundance: -; d_gene: -; v_gene: TRBV11-3; j_gene: TRBJ1-1; len: 13; CDR3nt: TGTGCCAGCAGCTCGCGGGAGGGGGGAGAAGCTTTCTTT; CDR3aa: CASSSREGGEAFF